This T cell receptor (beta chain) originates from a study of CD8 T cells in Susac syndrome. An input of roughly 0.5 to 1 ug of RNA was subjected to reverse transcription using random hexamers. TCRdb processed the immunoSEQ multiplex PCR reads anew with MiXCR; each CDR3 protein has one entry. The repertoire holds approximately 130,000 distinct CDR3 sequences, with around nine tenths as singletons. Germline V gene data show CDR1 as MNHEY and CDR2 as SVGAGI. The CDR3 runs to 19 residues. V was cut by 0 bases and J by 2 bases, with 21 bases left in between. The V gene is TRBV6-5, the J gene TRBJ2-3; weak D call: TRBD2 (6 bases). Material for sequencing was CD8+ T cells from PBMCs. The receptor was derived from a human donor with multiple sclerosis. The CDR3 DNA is TGTGCCAGCAGTTACTCGAGACTTCAACGGGAGTACAACACAGATACGCAGTATTTT. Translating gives CASSYSRLQREYNTDTQYF.